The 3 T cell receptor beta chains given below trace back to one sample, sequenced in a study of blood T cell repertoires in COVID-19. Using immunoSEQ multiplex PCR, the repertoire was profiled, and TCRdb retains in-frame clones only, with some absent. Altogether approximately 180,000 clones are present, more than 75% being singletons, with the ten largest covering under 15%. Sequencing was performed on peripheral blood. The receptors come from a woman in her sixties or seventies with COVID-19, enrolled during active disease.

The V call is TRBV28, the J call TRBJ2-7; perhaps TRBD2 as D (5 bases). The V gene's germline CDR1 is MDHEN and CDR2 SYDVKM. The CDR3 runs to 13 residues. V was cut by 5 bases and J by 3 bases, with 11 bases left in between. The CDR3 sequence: CASSPSRNYEQYF. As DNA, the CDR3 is TGTGCCAGCAGTCCTAGCCGCAACTACGAGCAGTACTTC.

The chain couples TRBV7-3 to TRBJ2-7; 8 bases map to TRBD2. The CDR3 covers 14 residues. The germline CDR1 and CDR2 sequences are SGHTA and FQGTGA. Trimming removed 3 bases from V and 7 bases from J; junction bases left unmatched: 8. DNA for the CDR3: TGTGCCAGCAGCTTCGGCGGACTAGCAGGGGAGCAGTACTTC. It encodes CASSFGGLAGEQYF.

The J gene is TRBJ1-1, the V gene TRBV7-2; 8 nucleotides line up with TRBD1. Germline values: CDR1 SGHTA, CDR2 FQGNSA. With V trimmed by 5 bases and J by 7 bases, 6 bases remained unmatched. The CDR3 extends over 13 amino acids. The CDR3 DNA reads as TGTGCCAGCAGCCTGGGGACAGGTTATGAAGCTTTCTTT. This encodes CASSLGTGYEAFF.